These 30 T cell receptor beta chains were sequenced from one sample in a study of shared clonotypes between healthy human individuals. The method was immunoSEQ multiplex PCR; TCRdb's version includes in-frame clones alone and lacks a portion of them. The sample holds hundreds of thousands of clones, 95% to 98% seen once. CD45RO-negative cells were positively selected for CCR7, leaving out terminally differentiated effector memory CD45RA+ cells. The material sequenced was naive CD8+ T cells sorted from blood. Every receptor here comes from a man aged 30 to 39 in good health.

CDR3 loop: CASSLRGDRGYNYGYTF. The DNA of the CDR3 is TGTGCCAGCAGCTTGCGGGGCGACAGGGGATATAACTATGGCTACACCTTC. The chain uses TRBV7-2 and TRBJ1-2; 8 positions agree with TRBD1. Germline CDR1 SGHTA, CDR2 FQGNSA. The CDR3 spans 17 residues. Trimming at V came to 3 bases and at J to 1 base, leaving 10 bases not matched to a gene.

The chain couples TRBV18 to TRBJ2-1, with D possibly TRBD1 on 5 matching bases. Trimming shortened V by 3 bases and J by 6 bases, and 21 bases separated the two germline ends. This CDR3 has 17 amino acids. Germline CDR1 and CDR2: KGHSH and LQKENI. Here the CDR3 reads CASSPPPMGTTGNEQFF. DNA for the CDR3: TGTGCCAGCTCACCCCCCCCCATGGGCACCACAGGCAATGAGCAGTTCTTC. The variable domain in full, with the rest retrieved from reference TRBV18 and TRBJ2-1, is NAGVMQNPRHLVRRRGQEARLRCSPMKGHSHVYWYRQLPEEGLKFMVYLQKENIIDESGMPKERFSAEFPKEGPSILRIQQVVRGDSAAYFCASSPPPMGTTGNEQFFGPGTRLTVL.

The CDR3 reads CASRGLPQSNGELFF. The CDR3 nucleotides read TGTGCCAGCCGCGGACTGCCGCAAAGTAACGGGGAGCTGTTTTTT. This chain uses TRBV7-8 with TRBJ2-2; D may be TRBD2 (5 bases). Germline V lookup: CDR1 SGHVS, CDR2 FQNEAQ. V was trimmed by 8 bases and J by 7 bases, leaving 20 bases between them. CDR3 length equals 15 residues.

The chain recombines TRBV10-3 with TRBJ2-1; the D gene could be TRBD1 or TRBD2 (5 bases each). V was clipped by 7 bases and J by 1 base, with 14 bases between them. CDR3 length: 15 residues. Germline-derived CDR1 and CDR2 are ENHRY and SYGVKD. CDR3 protein: CAINPGTSSYNEQFF. The CDR3, as DNA: TGTGCCATCAACCCCGGGACCTCGTCCTACAATGAGCAGTTCTTC.

The V call is TRBV27, the J call TRBJ2-7; D perhaps matches TRBD2 (6 bases). The CDR3 has 14 residues. The germline V and J ends were trimmed by 2 bases and 5 bases, with 13 bases remaining between them. Germline CDR1 reads MNHEY; CDR2 reads SMNVEV (reference sequence). CDR3 nucleotides: TGTGCCAGCAGTTTAGCGGGAAGTGTACACGAGCAGTACTTC. Protein product: CASSLAGSVHEQYF.

To note about this clone: Other nucleotide sequences from this sample produce the same CDR3. The chain couples TRBV9 to TRBJ2-1; no definite D call. The CDR3 has 12 residues. Looked up from germline, CDR1 is SGDLS and CDR2 is YYNGEE. Trimming pared 0 bases from V and 9 bases from J, leaving 7 bases between. The CDR3 loop reads CASSVGGGEQFF. For the CDR3, the DNA is TGTGCCAGCAGCGTAGGAGGTGGTGAGCAGTTCTTC. Combining the CDR3 with reference TRBV9 and TRBJ2-1 gives the whole variable domain DSGVTQTPKHLITATGQRVTLRCSPRSGDLSVYWYQQSLDQGLQFLIQYYNGEERAKGNILERFSAQQFPDLHSELNLSSLELGDSALYFCASSVGGGEQFFGPGTRLTVL.

V gene TRBV4-1 combines with J gene TRBJ1-5, with D unresolved. Germline V lookup: CDR1 MGHRA, CDR2 YSYEKL. Between the trimmed V and J ends, which lost 0 bases and 4 bases, there was a span of 10 bases. The CDR3 has 15 residues. The CDR3 spells CASSQEGGRNQPQHF. In DNA form, the CDR3 reads TGCGCCAGCAGCCAAGAAGGCGGCCGAAATCAGCCCCAGCATTTT.

CDR3 bases: TGTGCCAGCAGTTTATTATCCGGGTCAGCGCCCCAGCATTTT. This translates into CASSLLSGSAPQHF. The rearrangement joins TRBV27 to TRBJ1-5; D gene ambiguous. The CDR3 sequence is 14 residues long. V dropped 1 base and J dropped 9 bases, with 13 bases sitting between them. Germline lookup yields CDR1 MNHEY and CDR2 SMNVEV (reference sequence).

The chain joins TRBV10-2 to TRBJ2-7; 10 nucleotides align to TRBD2. CDR1 WSHSY and CDR2 SAAADI come from the germline V gene. CDR3 length: 14 residues. V lost 3 bases to trimming and J lost 6 bases; unmatched junction nucleotides: 5. CDR3 sequence reads: CASSDLAGASEQYF. CDR3 coding DNA: TGCGCCAGCAGTGACCTAGCGGGAGCCTCCGAGCAGTACTTC.

V gene TRBV30 combines with J gene TRBJ2-7, with 11 positions matching TRBD2. The CDR3 is 15 residues long. Losses at the gene ends were 4 bases for V and 2 bases for J; bases not matched to a gene: 7. Germline V gene data show CDR1 as GTSNPN and CDR2 as SVGIG (reference sequence). The chain's CDR3 is CAWMRLAGSPYEQYF. CDR3 bases: TGTGCCTGGATGAGACTAGCGGGATCCCCCTACGAGCAGTACTTC.

This chain uses TRBV27 with TRBJ2-7; TRBD2 aligns across 7 bases. V lost 1 base, J lost 2 bases, and 11 bases stayed unmatched. The CDR3 is 17 amino acids. In germline, CDR1 is MNHEY, CDR2 SMNVEV (reference sequence). This chain's CDR3 is CASSLLWWEGLPYEQYF. The CDR3 DNA reads TGTGCCAGCAGTTTATTATGGTGGGAGGGCCTCCCCTACGAGCAGTACTTC.

DNA of the CDR3: TGTGCCAGCAGCTTCGGACAGGGAGGTGAAAAACTGTTTTTT. It codes for CASSFGQGGEKLFF. The chain is built from TRBV5-4 and TRBJ1-4; TRBD1 agrees at 8 bases. There are 14 residues in the CDR3. The germline CDR1 and CDR2 sequences are SGHNT and YYREEE (reference sequence). V dropped 2 bases and J dropped 7; count of bases not matched to a gene: 4.

This clone was seen a single time. This sequence joins TRBV7-9 and TRBJ2-7; TRBD1 matches 8 bases. CDR3 length equals 13 residues. The V segment lost 7 bases and the J segment 2 bases; nucleotides outside the gene matches: 4. Germline V CDR1 and CDR2: SEHNR, FQNEAQ (reference sequence). The CDR3 loop is CASTYRGAYEQYF. For the CDR3, the DNA is TGTGCCAGCACTTACAGGGGGGCCTACGAGCAGTACTTC. Looking up the rest from reference TRBV7-9 and TRBJ2-7 gives the full variable domain: DTGVSQNPRHKITKRGQNVTFRCDPISEHNRLYWYRQTLGQGPEFLTYFQNEAQLEKSRLLSDRFSAERPKGSFSTLEIQRTEQGDSAMYLCASTYRGAYEQYFGPGTRLTVT.

This chain links TRBV9 with TRBJ2-3; 12 positions agree with TRBD2. The CDR3 extends over 18 amino acids. From germline, CDR1 is SGDLS and CDR2 YYNGEE. The ends lost 0 bases at V and 0 bases at J; junction bases unmatched: 5. Here the CDR3 DNA reads TGTGCCAGCAGCGTAGAGGGGGGGACTAGCGGGAGCACAGATACGCAGTATTTT. It translates to CASSVEGGTSGSTDTQYF.

The chain couples TRBV30 to TRBJ1-1; D gene unclear. Trimming stripped 1 base from V and 4 bases from J, with 10 bases between. The CDR3 spans 13 residues. Germline CDR1 and CDR2: GTSNPN and SVGIG (reference sequence). This CDR3 reads CAWSEVSGTEAFF. The CDR3 bases are TGTGCCTGGAGTGAAGTCTCCGGCACTGAAGCTTTCTTT.

This sequence joins TRBV28 and TRBJ2-1; the D gene could be TRBD1 or TRBD2 (5 bases each). Trimming pared 1 base from V and 2 bases from J, leaving 12 bases between. Per germline, CDR1 MDHEN and CDR2 SYDVKM. CDR3 length: 16 amino acids. The CDR3 reads CASSLSTEGPYNEQFF. Written as DNA, the CDR3 is TGTGCCAGCAGTTTATCGACAGAGGGACCCTACAATGAGCAGTTCTTC. Full variable domain (rest looked up from reference TRBV28 and TRBJ2-1): DVKVTQSSRYLVKRTGEKVFLECVQDMDHENMFWYRQDPGLGLRLIYFSYDVKMKEKGDIPEGYSVSREKKERFSLILESASTNQTSMYLCASSLSTEGPYNEQFFGPGTRLTVL.

This clone was seen once. The V call is TRBV25-1, the J call TRBJ2-5; the match to TRBD2 covers 10 bases. Per the germline V gene, CDR1 is MGHDK and CDR2 is SYGVNS. J gave up 5 bases and V 4 bases, and 16 bases lay outside the gene matches. CDR3 length: 18 residues. Here the CDR3 DNA reads TGTGCCAGCAGTGGGGGAGGTGCTAGCGGGAGTCTGATGGAGACCCAGTACTTC. This translates into CASSGGGASGSLMETQYF.

This chain joins TRBV11-2 and TRBJ2-1, with no clear D. Germline values: CDR1 SGHAT, CDR2 FQNNGV. The CDR3 totals 13 residues. V was shortened by 5 bases and J by 2 bases, with 7 bases between the two germline ends. The DNA of the CDR3 is TGTGCCAGCAGCCCACAAGCCTACAATGAGCAGTTCTTC. Its protein product is CASSPQAYNEQFF.

This clone was counted between two and nine times. The J gene is TRBJ2-1, the V gene TRBV27; D is unclear. The ends were cut back, 3 bases at V and 6 bases at J, with 12 bases in the middle. This CDR3 has 14 amino acids. Germline V lookup: CDR1 MNHEY, CDR2 SMNVEV (reference sequence). The CDR3, as DNA: TGTGCCAGCAGTTTGAACAGCCCGCCCAATGAGCAGTTCTTC. Translated: CASSLNSPPNEQFF.

The V and J genes are TRBV27 and TRBJ2-7; D is unresolved. Trimming took off 6 bases at V and 0 bases at J, with 12 bases between the two ends. Per the germline V gene, CDR1 is MNHEY and CDR2 is SMNVEV (reference sequence). The CDR3 is 14 residues long. The CDR3: CASRVFLDSYEQYF. The CDR3 DNA sequence: TGTGCCAGCAGGGTTTTTTTGGACTCCTACGAGCAGTACTTC.

The chain's CDR3 is CAWSVLTSGYYNEQFF. The CDR3 DNA follows: TGTGCCTGGAGTGTACTGACTAGCGGTTATTACAATGAGCAGTTCTTC. The chain recombines TRBV30 with TRBJ2-1, with 9 nucleotides matching TRBD2. The trim removed 0 bases at V and 4 bases at J, leaving 7 bases unmatched. The CDR3 sequence is 16 residues long. Germline CDR1 GTSNPN, CDR2 SVGIG (reference sequence).

J is TRBJ1-2 and V is TRBV7-2, with 8 bases fitting TRBD1. This CDR3 is 15 amino acids long. The germline V gene encodes CDR1 SGHTA and CDR2 FQGNSA. With 5 bases clipped from V and 4 bases from J, the junction kept 9 bases outside the gene matches. CDR3: CASSRQGSIGYGYTF. The DNA for the CDR3 is TGTGCCAGCAGCAGACAGGGGAGCATAGGCTATGGCTACACCTTC.

The chain recombines TRBV5-1 with TRBJ2-5; 8 bases are shared with TRBD2. Trimming removed 1 base from V and 5 bases from J; junction bases left unmatched: 7. This CDR3 has 15 amino acids. CDR1 SGHRS and CDR2 YFSETQ come from the germline V gene. The CDR3 coding sequence is TGCGCCAGCAGCTTGCTTGGACTAGCAGAGGAGACCCAGTACTTC. It codes for CASSLLGLAEETQYF.

The rearrangement joins TRBV7-8 to TRBJ1-2; D remains unclear. Germline lookup yields CDR1 SGHVS and CDR2 FQNEAQ. This CDR3 is 15 amino acids long. The V gene lost 1 base and the J gene lost 4 bases, with 13 bases spanning the gap. CDR3 sequence: CASSLGFRSSYGYTF. The CDR3 nucleotides are TGTGCCAGCAGCTTAGGGTTCCGGAGTTCCTATGGCTACACCTTC.

This clone has only one observation. The chain uses TRBV29-1 and TRBJ2-5, with D possibly being TRBD2 (5 bases). The CDR3 loop spans 14 amino acids. Germline CDR1 and CDR2: SQVTM and ANQGSEA. V gave up 6 bases and J gave up 1 base, with 15 bases separating them. The CDR3 sequence: CSVHPRDAQETQYF. In DNA form, the CDR3 reads TGCAGCGTCCACCCCCGGGATGCCCAAGAGACCCAGTACTTC.

CDR3 in amino acids: CASSDRRRYEQYF. The CDR3 DNA sequence: TGTGCCAGCTCCGATAGGAGGAGGTACGAGCAGTACTTC. The chain uses TRBV27 and TRBJ2-7; D may be TRBD2 (5 bases). V gave up 8 bases and J gave up 4 bases, with 15 bases separating them. Germline assignment: CDR1 MNHEY and CDR2 SMNVEV (reference sequence). The CDR3 totals 13 residues.

The chain is built from TRBV7-9 and TRBJ2-3; the D is unclear. Germline V gives CDR1 SEHNR, CDR2 FQNEAQ (reference sequence). This CDR3 contains 13 residues. The V end lost 2 bases, the J end lost 1 base, and 4 bases lay between the germline ends. The CDR3 sequence is CASSLPGTDTQYF. The CDR3 bases are TGTGCCAGCAGCTTACCGGGCACAGATACGCAGTATTTT.

This sequence joins TRBV7-9 and TRBJ1-5; D might be TRBD1 (5 bases). This CDR3 comprises 16 residues. Germline V CDR1 and CDR2: SEHNR, FQNEAQ (reference sequence). V lost 4 bases, J lost 0 bases, and 13 bases lay in between. CDR3 loop: CASSSSQGYSNQPQHF. The CDR3 DNA sequence: TGTGCCAGCAGCTCATCCCAGGGATATAGCAATCAGCCCCAGCATTTT.

CDR3 nucleotides: TGTGCCAGCAGCTTGGAGGGGTTTGAGCAGTACTTC. Translation gives CASSLEGFEQYF. The V call is TRBV5-4, the J call TRBJ2-7, with D possibly TRBD1 on 5 matching bases. The V end was cut by 0 bases, the J end by 7 bases, with 8 bases between. The CDR3 length is 12 residues. CDR1 is SGHNT and CDR2 is YYREEE in the germline V gene (reference sequence). Full variable domain (outside the CDR3, taken from reference TRBV5-4 and TRBJ2-7): ETGVTQSPTHLIKTRGQQVTLRCSSQSGHNTVSWYQQALGQGPQFIFQYYREEENGRGNFPPRFSGLQFPNYSSELNVNALELDDSALYLCASSLEGFEQYFGPGTRLTVT.

The table lists this clone with a count of one. J is TRBJ2-3 and V is TRBV28, with 9 bases fitting TRBD2. J was trimmed by 6 bases and V by 3 bases; bases with no gene match: 4. The CDR3 is made up of 14 amino acids. The germline V gene has CDR1 MDHEN and CDR2 SYDVKM. In nucleotides, the CDR3 is TGTGCCAGCAGTTTCCAGCGGGAGGTCGATACGCAGTATTTT. Translating gives CASSFQREVDTQYF.